The text below deals with one T cell receptor (beta chain). What it recognizes is unknown. The data were taken from a study of beta chain features in type 1 diabetes. Whole-study findings and limits: The naive, central memory and Treg TCRB repertoires looked more alike in patients than they did in healthy donors. Moderate yet significant TCRB CDR3 shortening was seen in Type 1 diabetes patients in all four CD4+ subsets.

V gave up 4 bases and J gave up 1 base, with 16 bases separating them. Germline CDR1 and CDR2: SQVTM and ANQGSEA. This CDR3 spans 15 amino acids. Expressed TCRB transcripts were sequenced because the entire RNA isolate underwent reverse transcription. Reads from naive, central memory and regulatory T cell samples averaged roughly 3.6 million. The table came from immunoSEQ multiplex PCR; TCRdb's copy has only in-frame clones and leaves some out. This sample yields 630,000 or so clones, of which more than 12% are seen a single time; just under 0.04% belongs to the top ten. The chain carries TRBV29-1 and TRBJ2-5; D not resolved. The sample taken for sequencing was naive CD4+ T cells from blood. This clonotype was obtained from a man younger than 35 with type 1 diabetes. This CDR3 is CSVAMLGEPQETQYF. DNA for the CDR3: TGCAGCGTTGCCATGTTAGGCGAGCCCCAAGAGACCCAGTACTTC. The complete variable domain, with remaining parts taken from reference TRBV29-1 and TRBJ2-5, reads SAVISQKPSRDICQRGTSLTIQCQVDSQVTMMFWYRQQPGQSLTLIATANQGSEATYESGFVIDKFPISRPNLTFSTLTVSNMSPEDSSIYLCSVAMLGEPQETQYFGPGTRLLVL.